Listed below are T cell receptor beta chains from one sample, sequenced in a study of T cells in Graves' hyperthyroidism and ophthalmopathy. TCRdb recomputed calls from the multiplex PCR reads with MiXCR, one row per CDR3 protein. This table holds about 610,000 distinct CDR3 sequences, roughly 14% found once. Sequencing was done on a sample of blood. The source is a woman aged 35 to 49 with Graves' ophthalmopathy. Both conserved end residues are trimmed from each CDR3. Size tells how often a clone was seen (once, few, many) or the class of an expanded clone, and some rows leave it out.

V	size	J	CDR3
TRBV30	-	TRBJ2-3	ASTGRGDTQY
TRBV6-2/TRBV6-3	once	TRBJ1-1	ASRLYGLLGTEAF
TRBV20-1	once	TRBJ2-7	SAAPLAGAEQY
TRBV11-1	few	TRBJ2-5	ASSYFLGGQGLETQY
TRBV29-1	many	TRBJ2-7	SVEGGGTSGTYEQY
TRBV19	many	TRBJ1-2	ASTTGHYGYT
TRBV28	many	TRBJ2-7	ASSLPEGLYEQY
TRBV6-2/TRBV6-3	many	TRBJ1-1	ASSWDRGRTMNTEAF
TRBV20-1	few	TRBJ2-6	SGLYGANVLT
TRBV6-2/TRBV6-3	-	TRBJ1-5	ASTLRRQGNQPQH
TRBV11-3	few	TRBJ2-7	ASSKGDTSIYEQY
TRBV6-1	many	TRBJ2-5	ASSEGQETQY
TRBV6-1	few	TRBJ1-5	ASSEADISNQPQH
TRBV6-5	many	TRBJ1-5	ASSYRVGQPQH
TRBV12-3/TRBV12-4	many	TRBJ2-5	ASSLVGHSRETQY
TRBV6-5	once	TRBJ1-2	ASSYSTSSGIYGYT
TRBV5-5	-	TRBJ1-1	ASSLDRTLNTEAF
TRBV2	many	TRBJ2-7	ASSVRGRGADEQY
TRBV2	-	TRBJ1-2	ASSGQGNNYGYT
TRBV2	many	TRBJ2-7	ASIGETGSKNEQY
TRBV29-1	many	TRBJ2-7	SVVGNSWAYEQY
TRBV15	many	TRBJ2-7	ATSDADGYEQY
TRBV6-1	once	TRBJ1-2	ASSEADRWGYGYT
TRBV3-1	once	TRBJ1-1	ASRILGSPNTEAF
TRBV20-1	few	TRBJ2-5	SARVRLEETQY
TRBV4-1	-	TRBJ1-1	ASGEENTEAF
TRBV11-2	few	TRBJ2-5	ASSRPGQYQETQY
TRBV2	many	TRBJ1-2	ASSDMGQAGGYT
TRBV11-2	once	TRBJ1-3	ASSLVRASGNTIY
TRBV27	many	TRBJ1-2	ASGGGGSWGYT
TRBV19	-	TRBJ1-1	ASSIAFRGGLNTEAF
TRBV25-1	many	TRBJ2-5	ASSERLAYQETQY
TRBV5-8	-	TRBJ2-1	ASSLGQGYEQF
TRBV11-2	many	TRBJ2-7	ASSSRTSGVSSYEQY
TRBV11-2	-	TRBJ2-7	ASSLDHLNEQY
TRBV2	many	TRBJ2-7	ASSESQAIHEQY
TRBV6-1	many	TRBJ1-1	ATYTLLNTEAF
TRBV10-2	many	TRBJ2-7	ATRRDRFSYEQY
TRBV30	few	TRBJ1-5	AWQNRGSNQPQH
TRBV28	many	TRBJ2-3	ASREGLSSTDTQY
TRBV2	few	TRBJ2-3	ASKRAGSTDTQY
TRBV6-2/TRBV6-3	many	TRBJ1-1	ASRQDSDMNTEAF
TRBV10-3	once	TRBJ2-7	AISESQGAYEQY
TRBV14	-	TRBJ2-1	ASSQAGDSTYNEQF
TRBV9	few	TRBJ2-7	ASSLGGGAGYEQY
TRBV6-2/TRBV6-3	-	TRBJ2-7	ASTRRSSGEQY
TRBV6-2/TRBV6-3	many	TRBJ1-1	ASRTPEQGITEAF
TRBV19	-	TRBJ2-7	ASSTEVGGEEQY
TRBV28	many	TRBJ2-7	ASRGKGQDEQY
TRBV28	few	TRBJ2-7	ASSFKGSGSSYEQY
TRBV6-5	-	TRBJ2-2	ASSFGTPTNTGELF
TRBV19	many	TRBJ1-3	ASSAGHGNTIY
TRBV28	-	TRBJ2-7	ASTPDRSLQALYEQY
TRBV19	few	TRBJ1-5	ASSAPTGVGQPQH
TRBV7-6	once	TRBJ2-5	ASSLVGVALQETQY
TRBV4-3	-	TRBJ2-5	ASSRGAGVRSGETQY
TRBV12-5	many	TRBJ2-7	ASGPGTGPYEQY
TRBV9	-	TRBJ2-4	ASSVGVGGHKNIQY
TRBV4-2	-	TRBJ2-7	ASKYGPGEANEQY